This paragraph reports one T cell receptor beta chain. Measured with immunoSEQ multiplex PCR; TCRdb has only the in-frame clones, and not every one. Among about 590,000 clones listed, about 95% were seen once. The data belong to a study of shared clonotypes between healthy human individuals. V trimming: 6 bases; J trimming: 5 bases; junction bases outside the gene matches: 12. In germline, CDR1 is SEHNR, CDR2 FQNEAQ (reference sequence). The CDR3 runs to 16 residues. CD45RO-negative cells were positively selected for CCR7, leaving out terminally differentiated effector memory CD45RA+ cells. The sample comprised naive CD8+ T cells sorted from blood. The sequence derives from a woman aged 25 to 39 in good health. The chain links TRBV7-9 to TRBJ2-5; 10 bases fit TRBD1. The CDR3: CASSSGTGAQWETQYF. The CDR3 DNA sequence: TGTGCCAGCAGTTCCGGGACAGGGGCCCAGTGGGAGACCCAGTACTTC.